This TCR beta chain was sequenced during a study of shared clonotypes between healthy human individuals. The wider study: Every donor yielded three CD4 naive, three CD4 memory, two CD8 naive and one CD8 memory plate. Overall study findings and caveats: Blood alone was sampled, and tissue repertoires likely differ.

Sequenced by immunoSEQ multiplex PCR; TCRdb stores in-frame clones only, minus some. The table includes some 740,000 clones, roughly 92% detected once. A word on this clone: Its antigen is still unknown.

Naive CD8 cells were CD45RO-negative, positively selected for CCR7, excluding terminally differentiated effector memory CD45RA+ cells. Trimming removed 2 bases at V and 7 bases at J, with 23 bases between. The CDR3 totals 18 residues. Germline loops: CDR1 SEHNR, CDR2 FQNEAQ (reference sequence). V is TRBV7-9 and J is TRBJ2-2; D might be TRBD2 (5 bases). This receptor was identified in a man aged 25-40 years in good health. The sequenced material came from naive CD8+ T cells sorted from blood. CDR3 sequence reads: CASSLSRRRAPGGGELFF. CDR3 coding DNA: TGTGCCAGCAGCTTATCCAGGCGGCGGGCACCGGGTGGCGGGGAGCTGTTTTTT.